Below are 10 T cell receptor beta chains sequenced from a single sample in a study of shared clonotypes between healthy human individuals. Data came from immunoSEQ multiplex PCR; TCRdb stores just in-frame clones and leaves some out. Here the sample spans about 2.4 million clones, around nine tenths being singletons. Sequenced: naive CD4+ T cells sorted from blood. Indicated subset: CD45RA+ positively selected. The receptors derive from a man between 18 and 29 years old in good health.

The chain couples TRBV7-2 to TRBJ1-1; D unresolved. Germline lookup yields CDR1 SGHTA and CDR2 FQGNSA. V lost 1 base to trimming and J lost 0 bases, with 9 bases between them. The CDR3 loop spans 15 amino acids. CDR3 sequence (DNA): TGTGCCAGCAGCTTAGGGGTGGGTATGAACACTGAAGCTTTCTTT. Translated, it gives CASSLGVGMNTEAFF.

This clone is a singleton in its sample. This chain links TRBV2 with TRBJ2-7; 12 bases agree with TRBD1. The CDR3 runs to 15 residues. The V gene end was trimmed by 6 bases and the J gene end by 5 bases; junction bases not matched to a gene: 8. Germline CDR1 reads SNHLY; CDR2 reads FYNNEI. The CDR3 nucleotides are TGTGCCAGCAGAGCCGGGACAGGGGGCTCTCACGAGCAGTACTTC. This translates into CASRAGTGGSHEQYF.

The V call is TRBV11-2, the J call TRBJ2-3, with 8 bases fitting TRBD1. The CDR3 loop spans 13 amino acids. Per germline, CDR1 SGHAT and CDR2 FQNNGV. V trimming: 6 bases; J trimming: 13 bases; junction bases outside the gene matches: 12. The CDR3: CASSLSRAGGKYF. The CDR3 region has the DNA TGTGCCAGCAGTCTATCACGGGCAGGGGGCAAGTATTTT.

This chain uses TRBV30 with TRBJ2-7; possible D gene TRBD2, 5 bases. This CDR3 is 12 amino acids long. V was cut by 4 bases and J by 6 bases, with 13 bases left in between. Germline V gene sequence: CDR1 GTSNPN, CDR2 SVGIG (reference sequence). The CDR3 region has the DNA TGTGCCTGGACCCGGGGTGGGCCCGAGCAGTACTTC. Protein product: CAWTRGGPEQYF.

The chain joins TRBV30 to TRBJ2-3, with 7 positions matching TRBD1. There are 13 residues in the CDR3. CDR1 is GTSNPN and CDR2 is SVGIG in the germline V gene (reference sequence). Unmatched junction bases numbered 7, after V lost 5 bases and J lost 5 bases. CDR3 loop: CAWGKGAGDTQYF. Written as DNA, the CDR3 is TGTGCCTGGGGGAAGGGGGCCGGAGATACGCAGTATTTT.

This chain joins TRBV2 and TRBJ2-1, with TRBD1 matching over 9 bases. Germline V gene lookup returns CDR1 SNHLY and CDR2 FYNNEI. The CDR3 runs to 14 residues. With 6 bases clipped from V and 7 bases from J, the junction kept 7 bases outside the gene matches. The chain's CDR3 is CASSPGTGRNEQFF. The CDR3 DNA reads as TGTGCCAGCAGCCCCGGGACAGGGAGGAATGAGCAGTTCTTC.

V usage is TRBV19 and J usage is TRBJ2-6, with D unresolved. V was clipped by 3 bases and J by 0 bases, with 12 bases between them. This CDR3 is built from 17 residues. Per germline, CDR1 LNHDA and CDR2 SQIVND (reference sequence). Written as DNA, the CDR3 is TGTGCCAGTAGTATCGCCCGCTACAGCTCTGGGGCCAACGTCCTGACTTTC. Protein product: CASSIARYSSGANVLTF.

The chain couples TRBV21-1 to TRBJ2-6; the DNA was not used to check the table's D call, TRBD2. TRBV21-1 counts as a pseudogene. The CDR3 contains 18 residues. Written as DNA, the CDR3 is TGTGCCAGCAGCAAAGAAGGGGACTCCTGCTCTGGGGCCAACGTCCTGACTTTC. This sequence encodes CASSKEGDSCSGANVLTF.

The chain has TRBV30 and TRBJ1-6; 7 bases agree with TRBD1. CDR3 length equals 18 residues. V shed 4 bases and J 0 bases; nucleotides not matched to a gene: 12. Germline lookup yields CDR1 GTSNPN and CDR2 SVGIG (reference sequence). Here the CDR3 DNA reads TGTGCCTGGAAACCTCAGGGGGTGTCGAGCTCCTATAATTCACCCCTCCACTTT. Amino acid sequence: CAWKPQGVSSSYNSPLHF.

This chain links TRBV5-6 with TRBJ1-2; D might be TRBD1 (6 bases). Germline CDR1 reads SGHDT; CDR2 reads YYEEEE. The V and J ends lost 0 bases and 5 bases respectively, with 11 bases between them. The CDR3 extends over 14 amino acids. CDR3 sequence reads: CASSLGQVEYGYTF. CDR3 nucleotide sequence: TGTGCCAGCAGCTTGGGACAGGTGGAGTATGGCTACACCTTC.